This is a list of T cell receptor beta chains from one sample in a study of cytomegalovirus exposure and HLA in healthy donors. Sequenced by immunoSEQ multiplex PCR; TCRdb stores in-frame clones only, minus some. The sample shows approximately 210,000 clones, about 80% of them seen only once. The sequencing sample was made of PBMCs. These receptors were collected from a woman aged 45 to 65 in good health and CMV-seropositive. Both conserved end residues are part of each CDR3. D genes are given only for firm matches. Clone size, where shown, is once, few, many, or a class for clones that have expanded.

V gene	D gene	clone size	J gene	CDR3 DNA	CDR3 protein
TRBV19	.	.	TRBJ1-4	TGTGCCAGTAGTATTTCACAGGAATTGTTTTTT	CASSISQELFF
TRBV29-1	TRBD2	.	TRBJ2-3	TGCAGCGGGGCTAGCGGGGGGGCGACAGATACGCAGTATTTT	CSGASGGATDTQYF
TRBV5-6	.	few	TRBJ2-7	TGTGCCAGCAGCTTCAGCACAGCCTCCTACGAGCAGTACTTC	CASSFSTASYEQYF
TRBV9	TRBD1	.	TRBJ2-7	TGTGCCAGCAGCCCCGACGGACAGGGTTCTGCTGCGCAGTACTTC	CASSPDGQGSAAQYF
TRBV6-4	.	once	TRBJ1-1	TGTGCCAGCAGTGCCCTCTATAACACTGAAGCTTTCTTT	CASSALYNTEAFF
TRBV5-1	.	.	TRBJ2-3	TGCGCCAGCAGCTTGGCGCGGGAAGATACGCAGTATTTT	CASSLAREDTQYF
TRBV14	.	.	TRBJ1-3	TGTGCCAGCAGCCAAGTTGCAGGGACTGGAAACACCATATATTTT	CASSQVAGTGNTIYF
TRBV18	TRBD1	.	TRBJ1-4	TGTGCCAGCTCACCCCGGCCAGGGGGGTTCAGGAGTGGATACCCTGCCACTAATGAAAAACTGTTTTTT	CASSPRPGGFRSGYPATNEKLFF
TRBV5-1	.	.	TRBJ2-7	TGCGCCAGCAGCCCACGGGGGGCTTCCTACGAGCAGTACTTC	CASSPRGASYEQYF
TRBV5-1	TRBD1	.	TRBJ1-6	TGCGCCAGCAGCATCACTCAGGGGGCCTATTCACCCCTCCACTTT	CASSITQGAYSPLHF
TRBV7-9	.	.	TRBJ2-4	TGTTCCAGCAGCCCACAGGCGAAACTAGCCAAAAACATTCAGTACTTC	CSSSPQAKLAKNIQYF